The 21 T cell receptor beta chains given below trace back to one sample, sequenced in a study of response to subunit inactivated influenza vaccine (dated by TCRdb to the late 2010s). What this sample's time point label stands for: 45 to 50 days after influenza vaccine administration. Library preparation used RT-PCR. Sequencing used an Illumina HiSeq 2500. TCRdb reworked the public reads: Q25 trimming with fastp, MiXCR clone assembly, productive beta chains retained. One record per CDR3 amino acid sequence lists the most common genes and DNA. The sample records 540,000 or so distinct CDR3 sequences, over 10% of which are singletons. Approximately 14% of the sample belongs to the ten largest clones. This specimen was PBMCs from blood, taken more than 35 days after vaccination. These receptors all stem from a man between 45 and 60 years old who received an inactivated influenza vaccine. Donor details come from another sample of the same person, matched by shared clones.

At least ten counts were recorded for this clonotype. The chain employs TRBV12-3 or TRBV12-4 and TRBJ2-3, with TRBD2 as a possible D gene (5 bases). The CDR3 covers 13 residues. Trimming removed 8 bases at V and 4 bases at J, with 13 bases between. The CDR3 coding sequence is TGTGCCAGCTATGCGGGTACAGCAGATACGCAGTATTTT. It codes for CASYAGTADTQYF.

By sample fraction, this clonotype is large. V usage is TRBV29-1 and J usage is TRBJ2-1; D may match TRBD1 or TRBD2 (5 bases each). This CDR3 comprises 14 residues. The germline gives CDR1 SQVTM, CDR2 ANQGSEA. V was cut by 8 bases and J by 3 bases, with 17 bases left in between. The CDR3 DNA is TGCAGCTCTGAGGGGCTAGGTGACTACAATGAGCAGTTCTTC. This codes for CSSEGLGDYNEQFF.

This chain joins TRBV29-1 and TRBJ1-2, with a tentative D call TRBD1 (6 bases). Germline V gene data show CDR1 as SQVTM and CDR2 as ANQGSEA. Trimming shortened V by 7 bases and J by 7 bases, and 22 bases separated the two germline ends. This CDR3 has 14 amino acids. The CDR3 is CSADSGAPLAGYTF. The CDR3 DNA sequence: TGCAGCGCTGATTCGGGGGCACCTTTGGCTGGCTACACCTTC. Combining the CDR3 with reference TRBV29-1 and TRBJ1-2 gives the whole variable domain SAVISQKPSRDICQRGTSLTIQCQVDSQVTMMFWYRQQPGQSLTLIATANQGSEATYESGFVIDKFPISRPNLTFSTLTVSNMSPEDSSIYLCSADSGAPLAGYTFGSGTRLTVV.

The genes are TRBV9 and TRBJ2-1, with D possibly being TRBD1 (6 bases). Between the trimmed V and J ends, which lost 3 bases and 0 bases, there was a span of 19 bases. The CDR3 spans 18 residues. Germline V gene lookup returns CDR1 SGDLS and CDR2 YYNGEE. CDR3: CASSERISGQISYNEQFF. The CDR3 DNA sequence: TGTGCCAGCAGCGAGCGCATCAGTGGACAGATCTCCTACAATGAGCAGTTCTTC.

This clonotype came up a few times. V gene TRBV9 combines with J gene TRBJ2-1; a possible D gene is TRBD2 (5 bases). The CDR3 totals 13 residues. V was cut by 3 bases and J by 3 bases, with 7 bases left in between. Germline V lookup: CDR1 SGDLS, CDR2 YYNGEE. CDR3 nucleotides: TGTGCCAGCAGCGCCACTAGCTACAATGAGCAGTTCTTC. Encoded protein: CASSATSYNEQFF.

This clonotype was observed a handful of times. The rearrangement joins TRBV7-2 to TRBJ2-5; weak D call: TRBD2 (5 bases). Germline CDR1 is SGHTA and CDR2 is FQGNSA. The CDR3 runs 13 residues. Trimming removed 1 base at V and 7 bases at J, with 10 bases between. This CDR3 is CASSLDSRGTQYF. The CDR3, as DNA: TGTGCCAGCAGCTTAGATTCCCGGGGGACCCAGTACTTC.

The rearrangement joins TRBV7-6 to TRBJ1-5, with TRBD1 matching over 8 bases. The CDR3 has 16 amino acids. V gave up 5 bases and J gave up 4 bases; unmatched junction bases: 10. Germline V lookup: CDR1 SGHVS, CDR2 FNYEAQ. The CDR3 is CASSPGTGHPNQPQHF. The CDR3 DNA reads TGTGCCAGCAGCCCCGGGACAGGACACCCGAATCAGCCCCAGCATTTT. Filled out from reference TRBV7-6 and TRBJ1-5, the complete variable domain reads GAGVSQSPRYKVTKRGQDVALRCDPISGHVSLYWYRQALGQGPEFLTYFNYEAQQDKSGLPNDRFSAERPEGSISTLTIQRTEQRDSAMYRCASSPGTGHPNQPQHFGDGTRLSIL.

There are a few counts of this clonotype. The chain is built from TRBV20-1 and TRBJ2-1; 11 bases line up with TRBD2. This CDR3 is 14 amino acids long. The V gene end was trimmed by 2 bases and the J gene end by 4 bases; junction bases not matched to a gene: 1. The germline CDR1 and CDR2 sequences are DFQATT and SNEGSKA (reference sequence). In DNA, the CDR3 is TGCAGTGCTAGACCTAGCGGGGGGTACAATGAGCAGTTCTTC. This gives the protein CSARPSGGYNEQFF.

V is TRBV20-1 and J is TRBJ1-5; 9 nucleotides agree with TRBD1. This CDR3 is 14 amino acids long. CDR1 is DFQATT and CDR2 is SNEGSKA in the germline V gene (reference sequence). V dropped 7 bases and J dropped 3; count of bases not matched to a gene: 7. CDR3 sequence reads: CSVPGQGVNQPQHF. The DNA for the CDR3 is TGCAGTGTACCGGGACAGGGTGTCAATCAGCCCCAGCATTTT.

This chain connects TRBV12-3 or TRBV12-4 to TRBJ2-5; D may be TRBD1 or TRBD2 (5 bases each). This CDR3 has 14 residues. The ends were cut back, 3 bases at V and 6 bases at J, with 14 bases in the middle. CDR3 sequence (DNA): TGTGCCAGCAGTTTTGGGGGTGGTGTGAAGACCCAGTACTTC. Protein product: CASSFGGGVKTQYF.

This clonotype has only a few counts. The chain has TRBV5-1 and TRBJ2-2; D may be TRBD1 or TRBD2 (5 bases each). Trimming pared 0 bases from V and 4 bases from J, leaving 7 bases between. This CDR3 has 14 residues. The germline gives CDR1 SGHRS, CDR2 YFSETQ. The CDR3 DNA sequence: TGCGCCAGCAGCTTGGGTGGGACCACCGGGGAGCTGTTTTTT. Translation: CASSLGGTTGELFF.

In this sample, this clonotype turned up many times. J is TRBJ2-7 and V is TRBV5-1; the D gene is possibly TRBD1 (6 bases). The CDR3 runs 15 residues. The germline gives CDR1 SGHRS, CDR2 YFSETQ. V shed 1 base and J shed 0 bases, with 11 bases lying between them. The CDR3 spells CASSLLRDISYEQYF. The CDR3 DNA sequence: TGCGCCAGCAGCTTGCTTAGGGACATCTCCTACGAGCAGTACTTC.

The genes are TRBV7-2 and TRBJ2-1, with 8 bases lining up with TRBD2. The germline CDR1 and CDR2 sequences are SGHTA and FQGNSA. V gave up 6 bases and J gave up 7 bases; unmatched junction bases: 11. There are 15 residues in the CDR3. The CDR3: CASSRRSGGLNEQFF. In nucleotides, the CDR3 is TGTGCCAGCAGTCGACGGAGCGGGGGTTTAAATGAGCAGTTCTTC.

This chain connects TRBV7-9 to TRBJ2-5; D uncertain. This CDR3 comprises 15 residues. Trimming took 2 bases from V and 0 from J, leaving 10 bases between them. The germline CDR1 and CDR2 sequences are SEHNR and FQNEAQ (reference sequence). CDR3 protein: CASSLLSGYQETQYF. In DNA, the CDR3 is TGTGCCAGCAGCTTACTTTCTGGGTACCAAGAGACCCAGTACTTC.

This clonotype was counted between two and nine times. This sequence joins TRBV7-2 and TRBJ2-5; 9 bases are a match to TRBD1. The CDR3 has 15 residues. CDR1 and CDR2 (germline): SGHTA, FQGNSA. The V segment lost 3 bases and the J segment 2 bases; nucleotides outside the gene matches: 4. In DNA form, the CDR3 reads TGTGCCAGCAGCTTCACCGGGACAGGGCAAGAGACCCAGTACTTC. It specifies CASSFTGTGQETQYF.

The table lists this clonotype with a few counts. The chain uses TRBV12-3 or TRBV12-4 and TRBJ1-5; 7 positions match TRBD1. This CDR3 is 15 amino acids long. Trimming took 3 bases from V and 0 from J; bases not matched to a gene: 2. The CDR3, as DNA: TGTGCCAGCAGTTTGGGACAGCTTAGCAATCAGCCCCAGCATTTT. Its translation is CASSLGQLSNQPQHF.

V is TRBV5-6 and J is TRBJ2-7; D not certain. The CDR3 is made up of 14 amino acids. Germline V gene data show CDR1 as SGHDT and CDR2 as YYEEEE. Trimming removed 4 bases at V and 3 bases at J, with 14 bases between. The DNA of the CDR3 is TGTGCCAGCAGCCTTGCCACTACCCTCTACGAGCAGTACTTC. It yields the protein CASSLATTLYEQYF.

This clonotype has just a few counts. The chain recombines TRBV6-1 with TRBJ2-5, with TRBD1 matching 8 bases. Germline V lookup: CDR1 MNHNS, CDR2 SASEGT. Trimming took 5 bases from V and 5 from J; bases not matched to a gene: 10. The CDR3 has 15 residues. The CDR3 protein is CASSPVQGARETQYF. CDR3 in DNA: TGTGCCAGCAGTCCGGTTCAGGGGGCGCGGGAGACCCAGTACTTC.

This clonotype was counted between two and nine times. V gene TRBV5-1 combines with J gene TRBJ2-4; maybe TRBD1 (7 bases). The CDR3 spans 17 residues. From germline, CDR1 is SGHRS and CDR2 YFSETQ. V shed 0 bases and J shed 6 bases, with 19 bases lying between them. DNA for the CDR3: TGCGCCAGCAGCTTGGGAGTCACAGGGGCAGCGGGAAACATTCAGTACTTC. It specifies CASSLGVTGAAGNIQYF.

The chain uses TRBV9 and TRBJ2-2; the match to TRBD2 covers 10 bases. The length of the CDR3 is 16 residues. The ends lost 0 bases at V and 7 bases at J; junction bases unmatched: 6. In germline, CDR1 is SGDLS, CDR2 YYNGEE. This chain's CDR3 is CASSVALAGDYGELFF. The CDR3, as DNA: TGTGCCAGCAGCGTAGCCCTAGCGGGAGATTACGGGGAGCTGTTTTTT.

The CDR3 here is CASSQVWTGTYEQYF. The CDR3, as DNA: TGCGCCAGCAGCCAAGTTTGGACAGGGACCTACGAGCAGTACTTC. The chain combines TRBV4-1 with TRBJ2-7; 8 bases fit TRBD1. V dropped 1 base and J dropped 2; count of bases not matched to a gene: 4. This CDR3 has 15 residues. Germline CDR1 is MGHRA and CDR2 is YSYEKL.